The clone carrying this TCR beta chain was recorded once. Its antigen remains unknown. The CDR3 has 17 residues. V shed 6 bases, J shed 4 bases, and the junction held 10 bases outside the gene matches. The germline CDR1 and CDR2 sequences are SGHTA and FQGNSA. The data belong to a study of beta chain features in type 1 diabetes. On the study more broadly: Patients looked much like healthy donors when it came to age, gender and cell yields. Nearly 110,000,000 sorted cells were examined across all samples.

Study outcomes and limitations: The similarity of naive, central memory and Treg TCRB repertoires appeared greater among patients than among healthy donors.

The entirety of the isolated RNA underwent reverse transcription, so expressed TCRB transcripts were sequenced. Measured with immunoSEQ multiplex PCR; TCRdb has only the in-frame clones, and not every one. The sample has approximately 90,000 clones, roughly 30% seen once; the top ten hold 0.4% to 0.55%. CD45RO/CCR7/CD25/CD127/CD95/CD27 staining was used to isolate CD4+ naive, central memory, regulatory and stem cell-like memory cells by sorting. Source material: stem cell memory CD4+ T cells from blood. The clonotype comes from a woman under 30 in good health. The rearrangement uses TRBV7-2 and TRBJ2-4; TRBD2 agrees at 12 bases. The CDR3 sequence is CASSSLRTSGVKNIQYF. The CDR3 DNA sequence: TGTGCCAGCAGTTCTCTCCGGACTAGCGGGGTTAAAAACATTCAGTACTTC.